The TCR beta chain under discussion was sequenced for a study of human T cells and chemical hapten exposure. During construction of the library, unique molecular identifiers were attached to individual cDNA molecules for quantitative, reproducible TCR counting. In TCRdb, the RACE reads were re-called with MiXCR into one record per CDR3 protein. The data show 65,000 to 95,000 distinct CDR3 sequences, 8.5% to 9.5% seen once. This CDR3 has 15 residues. Looked up from germline, CDR1 is SGHTA and CDR2 is FQGNSA. Time point: healthy volunteer bleed at 6 weeks. The authors extracted total RNA from unfractionated whole blood. Comment on this clonotype: The junction departs from germline at one end; a sequencing error may be responsible.

The chain joins TRBV7-2 to TRBJ2-6; D unresolved. The sequence was collected from a female donor in good health. Some clones in this sample may be carry-over from other donors' samples. Sequencing was done on a sample of whole blood. The CDR3, as DNA: TGTGCCAGCAGCTTAAAGCTCTCTGGGGTCAACGTCCTGACTTTC. It encodes CASSLKLSGVNVLTF.